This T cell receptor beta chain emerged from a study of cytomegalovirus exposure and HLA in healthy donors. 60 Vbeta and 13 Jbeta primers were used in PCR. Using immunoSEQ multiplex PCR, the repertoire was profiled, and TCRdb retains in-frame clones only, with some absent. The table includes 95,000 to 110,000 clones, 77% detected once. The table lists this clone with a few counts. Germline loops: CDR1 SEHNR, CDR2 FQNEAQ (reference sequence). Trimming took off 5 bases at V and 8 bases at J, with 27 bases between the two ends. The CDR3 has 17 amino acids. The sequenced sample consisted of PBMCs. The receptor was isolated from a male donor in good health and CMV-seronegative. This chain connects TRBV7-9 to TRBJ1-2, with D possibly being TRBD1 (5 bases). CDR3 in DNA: TGTGCCAGCAGCCTTCCCGATGCTTTCGGAGGGGCGCTCGGCTACACCTTC. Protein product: CASSLPDAFGGALGYTF.